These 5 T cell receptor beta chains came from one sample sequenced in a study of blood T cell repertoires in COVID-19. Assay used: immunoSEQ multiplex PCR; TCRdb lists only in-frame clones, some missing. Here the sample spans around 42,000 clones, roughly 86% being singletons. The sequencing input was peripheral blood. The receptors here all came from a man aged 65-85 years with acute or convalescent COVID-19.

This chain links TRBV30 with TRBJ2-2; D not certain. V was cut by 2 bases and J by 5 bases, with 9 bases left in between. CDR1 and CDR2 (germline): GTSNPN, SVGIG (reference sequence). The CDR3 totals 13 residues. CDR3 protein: CAWSSVATGELFF. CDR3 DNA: TGTGCCTGGAGTTCGGTAGCAACCGGGGAGCTGTTTTTT.

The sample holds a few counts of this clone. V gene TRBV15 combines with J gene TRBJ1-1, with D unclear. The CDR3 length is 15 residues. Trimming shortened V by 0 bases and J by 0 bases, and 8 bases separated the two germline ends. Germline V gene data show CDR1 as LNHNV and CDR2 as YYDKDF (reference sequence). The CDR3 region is CATSRDQALNTEAFF. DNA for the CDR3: TGTGCCACCAGCAGAGATCAGGCATTGAACACTGAAGCTTTCTTT.

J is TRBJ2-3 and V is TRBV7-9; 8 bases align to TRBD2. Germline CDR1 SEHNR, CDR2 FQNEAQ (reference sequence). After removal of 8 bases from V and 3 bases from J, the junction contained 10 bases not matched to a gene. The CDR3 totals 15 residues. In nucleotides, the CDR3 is TGTGCCAGCGGCCGGGCGCTAGCGGGTACAGATACGCAGTATTTT. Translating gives CASGRALAGTDTQYF.

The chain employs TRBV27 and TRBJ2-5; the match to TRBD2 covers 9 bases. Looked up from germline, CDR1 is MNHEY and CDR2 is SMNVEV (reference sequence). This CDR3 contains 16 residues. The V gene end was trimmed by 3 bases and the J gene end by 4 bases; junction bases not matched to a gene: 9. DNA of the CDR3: TGTGCCAGCAGTTTTTTTGGGACTAGCTTTCCAGAGACCCAGTACTTC. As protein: CASSFFGTSFPETQYF.

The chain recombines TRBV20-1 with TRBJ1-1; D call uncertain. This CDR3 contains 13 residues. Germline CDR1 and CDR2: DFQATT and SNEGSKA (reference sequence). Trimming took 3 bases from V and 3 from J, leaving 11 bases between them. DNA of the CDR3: TGCAGTGCTAGTGATAACAGATACACTGAAGCTTTCTTT. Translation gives CSASDNRYTEAFF.